This entry lists 12 T cell receptor beta chains sequenced from one sample in a study of glioma-infiltrating T cells. Using RNA template, CDR3s of TCR alpha and beta were amplified with iRepertoire arm-PCR. In TCRdb, the multiplex PCR reads were re-called with MiXCR into one record per CDR3 protein. The data hold a few hundred thousand distinct CDR3 sequences, with roughly two fifths observed a single time. The specimen sequenced was glioma tissue, nonneoplastic brain tissue, or PBMCs (not recorded which). These receptors were taken from a human donor with low-grade glioma or glioblastoma, undergoing nonglioma brain surgery, or in good health (not recorded which).

This clonotype appeared a few times. V and J are TRBV6-7 and TRBJ2-4; D perhaps matches TRBD1 (6 bases). TRBV6-7 is annotated as an ORF whose role is uncertain. With 5 bases removed from V and 6 bases from J, the gap between germline ends came to 17 bases. This CDR3 region has 15 residues. The CDR3 reads CASSHLRTAINIQYF. CDR3 bases: TGTGCCAGCAGTCACTTACGGACAGCTATAAACATTCAGTACTTC.

Worth noting for this clonotype: A junction end diverges from the germline sequence, so it may reflect a read error. The chain carries TRBV7-2 and TRBJ2-1; unclear D gene. CDR3 length: 14 amino acids. Germline CDR1 and CDR2: SGHTA and FQGNSA. The CDR3 DNA is TGTGCCAGCAGCTTAGACGGCCAGTACAGTGAGCAGTTCTTC. This codes for CASSLDGQYSEQFF.

On this clonotype itself: A read error may explain this, as a much larger clone is one base away. This chain connects TRBV7-8 to TRBJ2-1, with 8 bases fitting TRBD2. Germline V lookup: CDR1 SGHVS, CDR2 FQNEAQ. CDR3 length equals 14 residues. As DNA, the CDR3 is TGTGCCAGCAGGAGCGGGGGAAACTACAATGAGCAGCTCTTC. This encodes CASRSGGNYNEQLF.

For this clonotype: A much more abundant neighbour one base away suggests this may be a read error. This chain links TRBV7-3 with TRBJ2-1; D is undetermined. Germline values: CDR1 SGHTA, CDR2 FQGTGA. V lost 2 bases and J 6 bases, leaving 8 bases between the germline ends. The CDR3 runs to 13 residues. CDR3 protein: CASSLGVSNEQFF. CDR3 coding DNA: TGTGCCAGCAGCTTAGGGGTCTCCAATGAGCAGTTCTTC.

This clonotype was recorded many times. The chain links TRBV7-2 to TRBJ2-1, with no clear D. The V and J ends lost 4 bases and 0 bases respectively, with 16 bases between them. The CDR3 totals 17 residues. Germline CDR1 and CDR2: SGHTA and FQGNSA. The CDR3 loop reads CASSSLFGPFSYNEQFF. In DNA, the CDR3 is TGTGCCAGCAGCTCCCTATTCGGCCCCTTCTCCTACAATGAGCAGTTCTTC.

There are a few counts of this clonotype. The CDR3: CASSHTGGEGYTF. The CDR3 DNA reads as TGCGCCAGCAGCCACACAGGGGGCGAGGGCTACACCTTC. This chain connects TRBV4-3 to TRBJ1-2, with TRBD1 matching 9 bases. The junction had 4 bases not matched to a gene; V was cut back by 3 bases and J by 8 bases. From germline, CDR1 is LGHNA and CDR2 YSLEER. This CDR3 contains 13 residues.

This clonotype was observed a handful of times. The CDR3 DNA follows: TGTGCCACCCAGGACAGAGTTAATCAGCCCCAGCATTTT. Translation gives CATQDRVNQPQHF. The V and J genes are TRBV19 and TRBJ1-5; a weak D match, TRBD1 (6 bases). This CDR3 is 13 amino acids long. The germline V gene has CDR1 LNHDA and CDR2 SQIVND (reference sequence). The V end was cut by 10 bases, the J end by 4 bases, with 14 bases between.

In this sample, this clonotype turned up many times. This chain links TRBV28 with TRBJ1-2, with a possible D match to TRBD1 (5 bases). Trimming removed 6 bases from V and 2 bases from J, with 10 bases in between. The length of the CDR3 is 13 residues. CDR1 is MDHEN and CDR2 is SYDVKM in the germline V gene. The CDR3 sequence: CASRQTGNYGYTF. CDR3 DNA: TGTGCCAGCAGACAAACAGGAAACTATGGCTACACCTTC.

The chain couples TRBV24-1 to TRBJ2-3; D is uncertain. CDR3 length: 15 residues. The V end was cut by 0 bases, the J end by 5 bases, with 11 bases between. The germline V gene has CDR1 KGHDR and CDR2 SFDVKD. DNA of the CDR3: TGTGCCACCAGTGATTTGCAGGCCTCAAAAGATACGCAGTATTTT. Translating it yields CATSDLQASKDTQYF.

This sequence joins TRBV2 and TRBJ2-1, with 11 bases matching TRBD2. The CDR3 has 16 amino acids. The V segment lost 5 bases and the J segment 5 bases; nucleotides outside the gene matches: 8. Germline V gene sequence: CDR1 SNHLY, CDR2 FYNNEI. The CDR3 reads CASSTPGLAVNNEQFF. The CDR3 coding sequence is TGTGCCAGCAGTACTCCGGGACTAGCGGTAAACAATGAGCAGTTCTTC. Together with reference TRBV2 and TRBJ2-1, the CDR3 gives the full variable domain: EPEVTQTPSHQVTQMGQEVILRCVPISNHLYFYWYRQILGQKVEFLVSFYNNEISEKSEIFDDQFSVERPDGSNFTLKIRSTKLEDSAMYFCASSTPGLAVNNEQFFGPGTRLTVL.

The genes are TRBV6-2 or TRBV6-3 and TRBJ2-7; a weak D match, TRBD1 (6 bases). The germline V gene encodes CDR1 MNHEY and CDR2 SVGEGT. V gave up 9 bases and J gave up 3 bases, with 15 bases separating them. This CDR3 has 13 amino acids. The CDR3 spells CARSLSGDYEQYF. For the CDR3, the DNA is TGTGCCAGGAGCTTATCAGGGGACTACGAGCAGTACTTC.

CDR3 in DNA: TGTGCCAGTAGTAAAGCGGCTAGCGGTGTAAACAATGAGCAGTTCTTC. Protein: CASSKAASGVNNEQFF. V usage is TRBV19 and J usage is TRBJ2-1, with 7 bases fitting TRBD2. This CDR3 contains 16 residues. Germline V gene data show CDR1 as LNHDA and CDR2 as SQIVND (reference sequence). Trimming at V came to 4 bases and at J to 5 bases, leaving 11 bases not matched to a gene. Full variable domain (remainder filled in from reference TRBV19 and TRBJ2-1): DGGITQSPKYLFRKEGQNVTLSCEQNLNHDAMYWYRQDPGQGLRLIYYSQIVNDFQKGDIAEGYSVSREKKESFPLTVTSAQKNPTAFYLCASSKAASGVNNEQFFGPGTRLTVL.